The rows below give T cell receptor beta chains drawn from one sample of a study of control samples from healthy donors and cancer patients. TCRdb's table, derived via immunoSEQ multiplex PCR, lists solely in-frame clones and lacks some. Among 70,000 to 80,000 clones listed, about nine tenths were seen once. Sequencing was performed on PBMCs. These receptors were collected from a woman between 45 and 60 years old with colorectal cancer. Both conserved end residues are part of each CDR3. Each record gives: V gene, J gene, clone size, D gene, CDR3 DNA, CDR3 protein. D genes are given only for firm matches. Where a row states a size, it is once, few, many or the class of an expanded clone; other rows omit it.

>TRBV20-1|TRBJ2-3|-|-
TGCAGTGCTGGAGCGGATACGCAGTATTTT
CSAGADTQYF
>TRBV6-1|TRBJ2-4|-|TRBD2
TGTGCCAGCAGTGAAGAGCCTAGCGGGGGGGCCAGGACAGCCAAAAACATTCAGTACTTC
CASSEEPSGGARTAKNIQYF
>TRBV19|TRBJ1-1|once|TRBD1
TGTGCCAGTAGTATAGGTGAGGGGGCGCGAGCTTTCTTT
CASSIGEGARAFF
>TRBV3-1/TRBV3-2|TRBJ1-5|-|TRBD1
TGTACCAGCAGCCTAGGGACAGATGATCAGCCCCAGCATTTT
CTSSLGTDDQPQHF
>TRBV5-6|TRBJ2-3|-|-
TGTGCCAGCAGCTTTCGAGCTATCACAGATACGCAGTATTTT
CASSFRAITDTQYF
>TRBV27|TRBJ2-2|-|-
TGTGCCAGCAGTTTAAACCCTGCGTACACCGGGGAGCTGTTTTTT
CASSLNPAYTGELFF
>TRBV7-2|TRBJ2-3|-|-
TGTGCCAGCAGCCCGGGACACTCCACAGATACGCAGTATTTT
CASSPGHSTDTQYF
>TRBV6-2/TRBV6-3|TRBJ2-3|-|TRBD2
TGTGCCAGCACCCCCTCCGGGACTAGCGGGGGGGCCGGTCTTTCAGATACGCAGTATTTT
CASTPSGTSGGAGLSDTQYF
>TRBV15|TRBJ2-1|-|-
TGTGCCACCTCAGGTTATCCTTACAATGAGCAGTTCTTC
CATSGYPYNEQFF
>TRBV27|TRBJ1-5|few|TRBD1
TGTGCCAGCAGTCCCGGTAGACAGGGGTATCAGCCCCAGCATTTT
CASSPGRQGYQPQHF
>TRBV19|TRBJ2-3|-|-
TGTGCCAGTAGTCCCAGGACCAGCACAGATACGCAGTATTTT
CASSPRTSTDTQYF
>TRBV5-5|TRBJ1-3|-|-
TGTGCCAGCAGCCTTGAAGGAAACACCATATATTTT
CASSLEGNTIYF
>TRBV5-1|TRBJ1-4|-|-
TGCGCCAGCAGGGCAGCGCCAACGGGGACAACTAATGAAAAACTGTTTTTT
CASRAAPTGTTNEKLFF
>TRBV19|TRBJ2-6|-|-
TGTGCCACATCTCTTTACTCTGGGGCCAACGTCCTGACTTTC
CATSLYSGANVLTF
>TRBV7-9|TRBJ1-1|-|-
TGTGCCAGCAGCTTAGCGAGGGGTTGGAACACTGAAGCTTTCTTT
CASSLARGWNTEAFF
>TRBV12-2|TRBJ1-2|-|-
TGTGCAAGTCGCTCGCCAAAGGGAAGTGGCTACACCTTC
CASRSPKGSGYTF
>TRBV29-1|TRBJ1-1|-|-
TGCAGCGCATCGGACAGCACTGAAGCTTTCTTT
CSASDSTEAFF
>TRBV9|TRBJ1-2|-|TRBD1
TGTGCCAGCAGCGTGGACAGGGCGAGCTACACCTTC
CASSVDRASYTF
>TRBV10-2|TRBJ1-6|-|-
TGCGCCAGCAGTGAGAGGGGAGGAAATTCACCCCTCCACTTT
CASSERGGNSPLHF
>TRBV6-6|TRBJ2-3|-|TRBD2
TGTGCCAGCAGTTACCGACTAGCGGGGGATACGCAGTATTTT
CASSYRLAGDTQYF
>TRBV5-1|TRBJ1-2|-|TRBD1
TGCGCCAGCAGCTCCGGACAGGACTCTAACTATGGCTACACCTTC
CASSSGQDSNYGYTF
>TRBV15|TRBJ2-3|-|-
TGTGCCACCAGCAGAGATACAGATACGCAGTATTTT
CATSRDTDTQYF
>TRBV5-1|TRBJ2-5|-|-
TGCGCCAGCAGCGGAACACCCATGGGAGAGACCCAGTACTTC
CASSGTPMGETQYF
>TRBV6-1|TRBJ1-4|-|-
TGTGCCAGCAGTGTCCAGACCGGGACCGTAGATGAAAAACTGTTTTTT
CASSVQTGTVDEKLFF
>TRBV6-2/TRBV6-3|TRBJ1-1|once|TRBD1
TGTGCCAGCAGCGACAGGGGAAAGGACACTGAAGCTTTCTTT
CASSDRGKDTEAFF
>TRBV18|TRBJ2-1|-|-
TGTGCCAGCTCACCCCTATCCGCAGGTGACTACAATGAGCAGTTCTTC
CASSPLSAGDYNEQFF
>TRBV6-2/TRBV6-3|TRBJ2-5|-|TRBD2
TGTGCCAGCAGTCTTACTAGCGGGGGGGCAGAGACCCAGTACTTC
CASSLTSGGAETQYF
>TRBV30|TRBJ1-1|-|-
TGTGCCTGTTGGACCACTGAAGCTTTCTTT
CACWTTEAFF
>TRBV7-9|TRBJ1-1|-|-
TGTGCCAGCAGCTTAGAGGGCGGGAACACTGAAGCTTTCTTT
CASSLEGGNTEAFF
>TRBV28|TRBJ1-2|-|-
TGTGCCAGCAATAAACCCACTGTGTTCTATGGCTACACCTTC
CASNKPTVFYGYTF
>TRBV23-1|TRBJ2-2|few|-
TGCGCCAGCAGTCAATCGGGGACGTCAGGGAACACCGGGGAGCTGTTTTTT
CASSQSGTSGNTGELFF
>TRBV7-2|TRBJ2-3|-|TRBD2
TGTGCCAGCAGCTTTGGGTGGCTAGCGGGGGGCTGGGGCACAGATACGCAGTATTTT
CASSFGWLAGGWGTDTQYF
>TRBV5-1|TRBJ2-2|-|-
TGCGCCAGCAGCTTGTCGGGGATCGTAAACGGGGAGCTGTTTTTT
CASSLSGIVNGELFF
>TRBV5-1|TRBJ2-2|-|TRBD1
TGCGCCAGCAGCTGGCCCACAGGGGACACCGGGGAGCTGTTTTTT
CASSWPTGDTGELFF
>TRBV2|TRBJ1-2|-|-
TGTGCCAGCACTGGGGGGGAGATAGCTAACTATGGCTACACCTTC
CASTGGEIANYGYTF
>TRBV2|TRBJ2-5|-|TRBD2
TGTGCCAGCAGTGAAGGGCTAGCGGGGGGGCAGTCGGAGACCCAGTACTTC
CASSEGLAGGQSETQYF
>TRBV6-2/TRBV6-3|TRBJ1-5|once|-
TGTGCCAGCAGCCCCACCGGGACCAGCGGGCAGCCCCAGCATTTT
CASSPTGTSGQPQHF
>TRBV5-6|TRBJ2-3|once|TRBD2
TGTGCCAGCAGCCTACTAGCGGGGGTGGCCACAGATACGCAGTATTTT
CASSLLAGVATDTQYF
>TRBV28|TRBJ1-1|-|-
TGTGCCAGCAGACGGGACCCACAGAACACTGAAGCTTTCTTT
CASRRDPQNTEAFF
>TRBV2|TRBJ1-5|-|TRBD1
TGTGCCAGCAGTGACAGGGGGCTGAGTCAGCCCCAGCATTTT
CASSDRGLSQPQHF
>TRBV19|TRBJ1-5|-|-
TGTGCCAGTAGTAACCAGTTCGGGATGGGCAATCAGCCCCAGCATTTT
CASSNQFGMGNQPQHF
>TRBV24-1|TRBJ2-3|-|-
TGTGCCACCAGTGATTTTATAGGCAGGGGCCCCAACACAGATACGCAGTATTTT
CATSDFIGRGPNTDTQYF
>TRBV11-1|TRBJ1-6|-|TRBD1
TGTGCCAGCAGCTTAAGCAGGGGGTATAATTCACCCCTCCACTTT
CASSLSRGYNSPLHF
>TRBV2|TRBJ1-2|few|-
TGTGCCAGCACCAAACCCTTGGGCAGGGAAGACTATGGCTACACCTTC
CASTKPLGREDYGYTF
>TRBV30|TRBJ1-5|-|-
TGTGCCTTTGGGGCAGGATTAAGACAGCCCCAGCATTTT
CAFGAGLRQPQHF